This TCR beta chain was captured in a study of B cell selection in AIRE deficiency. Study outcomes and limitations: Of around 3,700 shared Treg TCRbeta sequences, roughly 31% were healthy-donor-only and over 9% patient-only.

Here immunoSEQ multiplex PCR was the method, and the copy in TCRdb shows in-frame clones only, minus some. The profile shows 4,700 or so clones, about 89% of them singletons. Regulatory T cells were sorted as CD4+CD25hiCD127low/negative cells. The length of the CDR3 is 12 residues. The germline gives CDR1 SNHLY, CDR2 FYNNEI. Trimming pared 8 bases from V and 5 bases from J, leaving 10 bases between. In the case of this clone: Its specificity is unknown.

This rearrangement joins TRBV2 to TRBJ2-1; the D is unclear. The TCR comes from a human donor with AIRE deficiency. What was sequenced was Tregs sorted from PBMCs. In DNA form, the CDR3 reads TGTGCCAGCGACATATTTGACAATGAGCAGTTCTTC. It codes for CASDIFDNEQFF.